Listed below are T cell receptor beta chains from one sample, sequenced in a study of CD8 T cells in Susac syndrome. MiXCR was run by TCRdb on the immunoSEQ multiplex PCR reads, yielding one entry per CDR3 protein. The table has more than 200,000 distinct CDR3 sequences, 94% seen once. Source material: CD4+ T cells from PBMCs. These receptors all stem from a human donor with Susac syndrome. Both conserved end residues are part of each CDR3. The order of the fields is J gene, V gene, CDR3 protein.

TRBJ2-2	TRBV7-3	CASNQGGTTGELFF
TRBJ1-6	TRBV6-2/TRBV6-3	CASSGQYNSPLHF
TRBJ1-4	TRBV12-3/TRBV12-4	CASSLQDSYNEKLFF
TRBJ1-1	TRBV6-5	CASSYWQGTMNTEAFF
TRBJ2-1	TRBV20-1	CSARAQAGGPMNEQFF
TRBJ1-6	TRBV5-1	CASSFDIREGSLHF
TRBJ1-1	TRBV11-3	CASSLWGVNTEAFF
TRBJ2-3	TRBV18	CASSPDRNTQYF
TRBJ2-7	TRBV6-5	CASSYWTGGSEEQYF
TRBJ2-4	TRBV20-1	CSALGGRRIDIQYF
TRBJ1-5	TRBV12-3/TRBV12-4	CASSSDDAGNQPQHF
TRBJ2-1	TRBV6-2/TRBV6-3	CASRPHQTSGNEQFF
TRBJ2-7	TRBV2	CASSAGTLYEQYF
TRBJ1-4	TRBV11-1	CASSLRDRESEKLFF
TRBJ1-6	TRBV5-4	CASSPGGTTVNSPLHF
TRBJ1-3	TRBV14	CASSQPRTGTGNTIYF
TRBJ1-3	TRBV5-4	CASSARQGISGNTIYF
TRBJ1-6	TRBV15	CATSRVQSPGNSPLHF
TRBJ1-5	TRBV30	CAWSGTGDQPQHF
TRBJ2-2	TRBV27	CASSPRLDTGELFF
TRBJ2-3	TRBV19	CASRGQTGTDTQYF
TRBJ1-1	TRBV20-1	CSASGSDWGTEAFF
TRBJ2-5	TRBV9	CASSGDRGLETQYF
TRBJ1-1	TRBV29-1	CSANRGPNMNTEAFF
TRBJ2-7	TRBV20-1	CSARGRPRPPTDEQYF
TRBJ1-1	TRBV10-2	CASSAGRGNTEAFF
TRBJ2-4	TRBV4-3	CASSQGRGALAKNIQYF
TRBJ1-6	TRBV7-9	CASSLEGSQSPLHF
TRBJ1-6	TRBV20-1	CSAMGRYNSPLHF
TRBJ2-7	TRBV6-1	CASSRALPPSYEQYF
TRBJ2-3	TRBV30	CAWSTSGHTDTQYF
TRBJ2-7	TRBV20-1	CSAIPLTPYEQYF
TRBJ2-2	TRBV6-1	CASRQNSHSSGELFF
TRBJ1-6	TRBV6-6	CASSQTGPASNSPLHF
TRBJ1-4	TRBV20-1	CSANRDVDEKLFF
TRBJ2-1	TRBV4-3	CASSQDRGTYNEQFF
TRBJ1-4	TRBV7-2	CASSLWTGSNEKLFF
TRBJ1-1	TRBV3-1	CASSQARGEAFF
TRBJ2-1	TRBV20-1	CSARGERGIGNEQFF
TRBJ2-7	TRBV20-1	CSARDWAGGSYEQYF
TRBJ1-6	TRBV30	CAWSDKSTGPNSPLHF
TRBJ1-1	TRBV6-5	CASSRWNGQEQAFF
TRBJ1-2	TRBV4-2	CASSQEGGLDGYTF
TRBJ2-1	TRBV12-3/TRBV12-4	CASSYTSGGAGNEQFF
TRBJ2-7	TRBV9	CASSVNPLAGVAYEQYF